The 25 T cell receptor beta chains in this list originate from one sample, sequenced in a study of CD8 T cells in ankylosing spondylitis. TCRdb reanalysed the 5' RACE reads using MiXCR and keeps one entry per CDR3 protein. Of about 510,000 distinct CDR3 sequences listed, roughly 5.2% are singletons. Overall study findings and caveats: Characteristic, it appeared, of ankylosing spondylitis blood was a TCR beta motif of roughly 8 highly homologous variants.

These receptors are not linked to any known antigen. What was sequenced was blood, either unsorted or a sorted T cell fraction (not recorded which). These receptors all come from a male donor with ankylosing spondylitis.

This clonotype has a count of ten or more. The chain uses TRBV6-5 and TRBJ2-1; 9 nucleotides line up with TRBD2. Germline V gives CDR1 MNHEY, CDR2 SVGAGI. The CDR3 totals 18 residues. V shed 8 bases and J 0 bases; nucleotides not matched to a gene: 14. The CDR3 nucleotides are TGTGCCAGCTGCGCCAGGGCGACTAGCGGTTCCTCCTACAATGAGCAGTTCTTC. As protein: CASCARATSGSSYNEQFF.

This clonotype was seen more than once but under ten times. The gene calls are TRBV3-1 and TRBJ2-5, with D perhaps matching TRBD1 or TRBD2 (6 bases each). The V end lost 2 bases, the J end lost 0 bases, and 13 bases lay between the germline ends. This CDR3 comprises 16 residues. In germline, CDR1 is LGHDT, CDR2 YNNKEL (reference sequence). The DNA for the CDR3 is TGTGCCAGCAGCCAAATTTGGAGGGGGTACCAAGAGACCCAGTACTTC. This sequence encodes CASSQIWRGYQETQYF.

This clonotype was counted ten times or more. The chain joins TRBV12-3 or TRBV12-4 to TRBJ1-5; D remains ambiguous. V shed 6 bases and J shed 1 base, with 4 bases lying between them. The length of the CDR3 is 12 residues. CDR3 loop: CASRTSNQPQHF. The CDR3 coding sequence is TGTGCCAGCAGAACGAGCAATCAGCCCCAGCATTTT.

The table lists this clonotype with many counts. The CDR3 spells CSASPGTGEATNEKLFF. DNA of the CDR3: TGCAGTGCTAGCCCAGGGACAGGGGAAGCCACTAATGAAAAACTGTTTTTT. The V and J genes are TRBV20-1 and TRBJ1-4; 10 nucleotides align to TRBD1. The CDR3 is made up of 17 amino acids. The junction had 9 bases not matched to a gene; V was cut back by 3 bases and J by 2 bases. The germline V gene has CDR1 DFQATT and CDR2 SNEGSKA (reference sequence).

There are a few counts of this clonotype. The chain carries TRBV28 and TRBJ2-7; weak D call: TRBD2 (6 bases). The V gene's germline CDR1 is MDHEN and CDR2 SYDVKM. Trimming pared 3 bases from V and 7 bases from J, leaving 16 bases between. This CDR3 region has 14 residues. DNA for the CDR3: TGTGCCAGCAGTTTTAATGGCGGGGCGAGTGAGCAGTACTTC. Its translation is CASSFNGGASEQYF. The entire variable domain, with the rest obtained from reference TRBV28 and TRBJ2-7, is as follows: DVKVTQSSRYLVKRTGEKVFLECVQDMDHENMFWYRQDPGLGLRLIYFSYDVKMKEKGDIPEGYSVSREKKERFSLILESASTNQTSMYLCASSFNGGASEQYFGPGTRLTVT.

This rearrangement joins TRBV7-2 to TRBJ2-1; 10 positions agree with TRBD2. CDR1 and CDR2 (germline): SGHTA, FQGNSA. Trimming took 2 bases from V and 5 from J; bases not matched to a gene: 6. The CDR3 has 16 amino acids. This chain's CDR3 is CASSLWGTSANNEQFF. Written as DNA, the CDR3 is TGTGCCAGCAGCTTATGGGGGACTAGCGCCAACAATGAGCAGTTCTTC.

This clonotype has a count of ten or more. V and J are TRBV9 and TRBJ1-5; D possibly corresponds to TRBD1 (5 bases). Per the germline V gene, CDR1 is SGDLS and CDR2 is YYNGEE. The CDR3 loop spans 13 amino acids. V lost 0 bases to trimming and J lost 12 bases, with 13 bases between them. The CDR3 nucleotides are TGTGCCAGCAGCGTAGGACCAGGGAAGGTCCAGCATTTT. Its protein is CASSVGPGKVQHF. The whole variable domain, filled in from reference TRBV9 and TRBJ1-5, reads DSGVTQTPKHLITATGQRVTLRCSPRSGDLSVYWYQQSLDQGLQFLIQYYNGEERAKGNILERFSAQQFPDLHSELNLSSLELGDSALYFCASSVGPGKVQHFGDGTRLSIL.

This clonotype has at least ten counts. The V gene is TRBV24-1, the J gene TRBJ2-5; D ambiguous. CDR1 and CDR2 (germline): KGHDR, SFDVKD. The CDR3 extends over 15 amino acids. V shed 3 bases and J shed 4 bases, with 14 bases lying between them. Here the CDR3 reads CATSDPTPEGETQYF. As DNA, the CDR3 is TGTGCCACCAGTGATCCGACACCTGAAGGAGAGACCCAGTACTTC.

This clonotype was seen at least ten times. V and J are TRBV5-6 and TRBJ1-6, with unresolved D. Germline CDR1 and CDR2: SGHDT and YYEEEE. V was clipped by 6 bases and J by 8 bases, with 15 bases between them. The length of the CDR3 is 14 residues. In DNA, the CDR3 is TGTGCCAGCACGGCGTGGGGAGTTTATTCACCCCTCCACTTT. It translates to CASTAWGVYSPLHF.

There are many counts of this clonotype. V is TRBV12-3 or TRBV12-4 and J is TRBJ2-4, with D hard to call. CDR3 size: 14 residues. The ends were cut back, 3 bases at V and 5 bases at J, with 11 bases in the middle. The chain's CDR3 is CASSFGGLENIQYF. Written as DNA, the CDR3 is TGTGCCAGCAGTTTTGGTGGGTTGGAAAACATTCAGTACTTC.

Ten or more counts support this clonotype. V gene TRBV5-5 combines with J gene TRBJ2-7; unclear D gene. Germline V gene sequence: CDR1 SGHKS, CDR2 YYEKEE (reference sequence). The CDR3 runs 13 residues. The ends were cut back, 2 bases at V and 5 bases at J, with 11 bases in the middle. DNA for the CDR3: TGTGCCAGCAGCTTTCCGGTTCGGGACGAGCAGTACTTC. Residues: CASSFPVRDEQYF.

This clonotype showed up many times. CDR3 DNA: TGCGCCAGCAGTCTTCCGACTAGCGGGCAGGTGGCAGATACGCAGTATTTT. It codes for CASSLPTSGQVADTQYF. The rearrangement joins TRBV5-1 to TRBJ2-3; 10 bases fit TRBD2. Per the germline V gene, CDR1 is SGHRS and CDR2 is YFSETQ. The CDR3 runs 17 residues. Trimming at V came to 5 bases and at J to 4 bases, leaving 13 bases not matched to a gene.

This clonotype showed up many times. The rearrangement uses TRBV20-1 and TRBJ2-7; possibly TRBD2 for D (5 bases). The CDR3 runs 15 residues. Deletions cut 2 bases from V and 2 bases from J, with 16 bases between. Per the germline V gene, CDR1 is DFQATT and CDR2 is SNEGSKA (reference sequence). CDR3 protein: CSARLLAGSPYEQYF. In nucleotides, the CDR3 is TGCAGTGCTAGACTTCTAGCTGGTTCCCCCTACGAGCAGTACTTC.

This clonotype was counted ten times or more. The V and J genes are TRBV7-8 and TRBJ2-2; D is possibly TRBD1 (5 bases). The CDR3 runs to 13 residues. V was trimmed by 3 bases and J by 6 bases, leaving 8 bases between them. CDR1 is SGHVS, CDR2 FQNEAQ, per germline. DNA for the CDR3: TGTGCCAGCAGCTTCCCAGGGTCCGGGGAGCTGTTTTTT. It translates to CASSFPGSGELFF.

This clonotype was seen many times. This rearrangement joins TRBV7-2 to TRBJ1-5; D gene ambiguous. The CDR3 runs 17 residues. Deletions cut 1 base from V and 0 bases from J, with 13 bases between. In germline, CDR1 is SGHTA, CDR2 FQGNSA. CDR3 sequence (DNA): TGTGCCAGCAGCTTAGTAGGGAGTCCTAATAGCAATCAGCCCCAGCATTTT. This translates into CASSLVGSPNSNQPQHF.

This clonotype was observed many times. The chain employs TRBV6-2 or TRBV6-3 and TRBJ2-1, with D possibly being TRBD2 (5 bases). Trimming left V 5 bases short and J 5 bases short, with 7 bases between. CDR3 length: 12 amino acids. From germline, CDR1 is MNHEY and CDR2 SVGEGT. The CDR3 DNA reads as TGTGCCAGCAGTCCGACTAACAATGAGCAGTTCTTC. This codes for CASSPTNNEQFF.

This chain connects TRBV20-1 to TRBJ2-5, with D possibly matching TRBD2 (5 bases). Between the trimmed V and J ends, which lost 0 bases and 5 bases, there was a span of 16 bases. Germline values: CDR1 DFQATT, CDR2 SNEGSKA (reference sequence). The CDR3 length is 15 residues. The CDR3 reads CSARDVMGVGETQYF. DNA of the CDR3: TGCAGTGCTAGAGACGTTATGGGAGTCGGGGAGACCCAGTACTTC.

At least ten counts were recorded for this clonotype. J is TRBJ2-3 and V is TRBV12-3 or TRBV12-4; 9 nucleotides match TRBD2. This CDR3 is 16 amino acids long. V was clipped by 5 bases and J by 2 bases; unmatched bases: 8. The CDR3: CASSPLAGEATDTQYF. In nucleotides, the CDR3 is TGTGCCAGCAGTCCATTAGCGGGGGAGGCCACAGATACGCAGTATTTT.

This clonotype was detected many times. This chain links TRBV20-1 with TRBJ2-3; 10 bases align to TRBD2. CDR1 and CDR2 (germline): DFQATT, SNEGSKA (reference sequence). Germline trimming cut 1 base from V and 3 bases from J; bases unmatched to any gene: 4. This CDR3 has 15 residues. CDR3 in DNA: TGCAGTGCTAGAGGCTCTAGCGGGGGAACAGATACGCAGTATTTT. This encodes CSARGSSGGTDTQYF.

This clonotype was detected ten times or more. The chain has TRBV6-5 and TRBJ2-2, with unresolved D. CDR3 length: 9 amino acids. Trimming removed 7 bases from V and 8 bases from J, with 2 bases in between. Germline-derived CDR1 and CDR2 are MNHEY and SVGAGI. The CDR3 region has the DNA TGTGCCAGCAATGGGGAGCTGTTTTTT. Translating gives CASNGELFF.

At least ten counts were recorded for this clonotype. This chain links TRBV7-2 with TRBJ2-1; no definite D call. The CDR3 is 14 residues long. CDR1 and CDR2 from the germline V gene are SGHTA and FQGNSA. Trimming took off 1 base at V and 2 bases at J, with 6 bases between the two ends. The CDR3 nucleotides are TGTGCCAGCAGCTTAGATCCCGCCTACAATGAGCAGTTCTTC. Translation: CASSLDPAYNEQFF.

Comment on this clonotype: This may be a read error, as it is one base from a much larger clone. The chain combines TRBV7-9 with TRBJ2-3; TRBD2 is a possible D gene (6 bases). The V gene's germline CDR1 is SEHNR and CDR2 FQNEAQ (reference sequence). The CDR3 consists of 12 residues. The CDR3 bases are TGTGCCAGCAGGCAAACGGGGGATACGCAGGATTTT. Its translation is CASRQTGDTQDF. Complete variable domain (other parts from reference TRBV7-9 and TRBJ2-3): DTGVSQNPRHKITKRGQNVTFRCDPISEHNRLYWYRQTLGQGPEFLTYFQNEAQLEKSRLLSDRFSAERPKGSFSTLEIQRTEQGDSAMYLCASRQTGDTQDFGPGTRLTVL.

The sample holds many counts of this clonotype. V is TRBV7-9 and J is TRBJ1-1; weak D call: TRBD1 (6 bases). Germline CDR1 SEHNR, CDR2 FQNEAQ (reference sequence). V gave up 6 bases and J gave up 10 bases, with 12 bases separating them. The CDR3 sequence is 11 residues long. The chain's CDR3 is CASRRQVGAFF. The CDR3 DNA is TGTGCCAGCAGGCGACAGGTCGGAGCTTTCTTT. Complete variable domain (other parts from reference TRBV7-9 and TRBJ1-1): DTGVSQNPRHKITKRGQNVTFRCDPISEHNRLYWYRQTLGQGPEFLTYFQNEAQLEKSRLLSDRFSAERPKGSFSTLEIQRTEQGDSAMYLCASRRQVGAFFGQGTRLTVV.

Comment on this clonotype: This may be a read error: a much more frequent sequence differs by one nucleotide. V gene TRBV4-3 combines with J gene TRBJ2-1; 11 bases are a match to TRBD2. Germline V gene data show CDR1 as LGHNA and CDR2 as YSLEER. This CDR3 is 17 amino acids long. The CDR3 protein is CASCQDLLAGAYNEQFF. The CDR3 DNA follows: TGCGCCAGCTGCCAAGACCTACTAGCGGGAGCTTACAATGAGCAGTTCTTC.

This clonotype was counted many times. The chain combines TRBV5-1 with TRBJ2-3; TRBD1 agrees at 8 bases. The germline gives CDR1 SGHRS, CDR2 YFSETQ. There are 15 residues in the CDR3. With V trimmed by 4 bases and J by 1 base, 5 bases remained unmatched. CDR3 in DNA: TGCGCCAGCAGCCCGGAGACAGGGGGCACAGATACGCAGTATTTT. Amino acid sequence: CASSPETGGTDTQYF.